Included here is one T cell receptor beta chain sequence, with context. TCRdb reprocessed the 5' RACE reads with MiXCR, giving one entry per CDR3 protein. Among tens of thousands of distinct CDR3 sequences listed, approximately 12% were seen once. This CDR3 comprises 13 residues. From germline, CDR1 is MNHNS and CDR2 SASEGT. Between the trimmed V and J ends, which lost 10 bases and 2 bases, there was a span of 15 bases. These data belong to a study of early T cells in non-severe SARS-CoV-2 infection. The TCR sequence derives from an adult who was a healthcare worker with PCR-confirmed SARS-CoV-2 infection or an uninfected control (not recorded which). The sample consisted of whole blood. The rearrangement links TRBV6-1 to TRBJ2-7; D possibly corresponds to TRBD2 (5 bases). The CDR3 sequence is CATRTLLPYEQYF. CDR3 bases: TGTGCCACCAGGACTCTACTTCCCTACGAGCAGTACTTC.